The 28 T cell receptor beta chains given below trace back to one sample, sequenced in a study of blood T cell repertoires in COVID-19. Produced via immunoSEQ multiplex PCR; TCRdb's table is partial and in-frame only. The data contain 300,000 or so clones, roughly 80% of them singletons. The sample taken for sequencing was peripheral blood. The receptor set was obtained from a woman aged 45-65 years with active or convalescent COVID-19.

The V call is TRBV5-4, the J call TRBJ2-2; the match to TRBD2 covers 10 bases. V lost 2 bases and J lost 5; bases outside the gene matches: 3. CDR1 is SGHNT, CDR2 YYREEE, per germline (reference sequence). This CDR3 has 15 amino acids. CDR3 nucleotide sequence: TGTGCCAGCAGCTTCCTAGCGGGAGTGACCGGGGAGCTGTTTTTT. This encodes CASSFLAGVTGELFF.

CDR3 region: CASSISREQFF. The CDR3, as DNA: TGTGCCAGTAGTATATCTCGTGAGCAGTTCTTC. The chain couples TRBV19 to TRBJ2-1; no clear D gene. Trimming left V 2 bases short and J 9 bases short, with 5 bases between. In germline, CDR1 is LNHDA, CDR2 SQIVND (reference sequence). The CDR3 is 11 residues long.

The gene calls are TRBV24-1 and TRBJ2-5, with 9 nucleotides matching TRBD2. The CDR3 has 18 residues. Looked up from germline, CDR1 is KGHDR and CDR2 is SFDVKD. V dropped 2 bases and J dropped 5; count of bases not matched to a gene: 14. CDR3 region: CATSDSRVLAGISETQYF. CDR3 sequence (DNA): TGTGCCACCAGTGATTCGAGGGTGCTAGCGGGAATATCGGAGACCCAGTACTTC.

The chain combines TRBV6-5 with TRBJ1-1; D may be TRBD1 (5 bases). The germline V gene has CDR1 MNHEY and CDR2 SVGAGI. The V gene lost 5 bases and the J gene lost 2 bases, with 15 bases spanning the gap. There are 15 residues in the CDR3. The CDR3 sequence: CASSTPTETNTEAFF. In DNA form, the CDR3 reads TGTGCCAGCAGTACCCCGACAGAAACAAACACTGAAGCTTTCTTT.

This clone was seen a handful of times. The chain has TRBV7-8 and TRBJ2-1, with 13 bases fitting TRBD2. V shed 5 bases and J 10 bases; nucleotides not matched to a gene: 8. Per the germline V gene, CDR1 is SGHVS and CDR2 is FQNEAQ. The CDR3 contains 15 residues. The CDR3 DNA follows: TGTGCCAGCAGCCTACTAGCGGGAGGGCCGGAGGAGCAGTTCTTC. Protein: CASSLLAGGPEEQFF. The entire variable domain, with the rest obtained from reference TRBV7-8 and TRBJ2-1, is as follows: GAGVSQSPRYKVAKRGQDVALRCDPISGHVSLFWYQQALGQGPEFLTYFQNEAQLDKSGLPSDRFFAERPEGSVSTLKIQRTQQEDSAVYLCASSLLAGGPEEQFFGPGTRLTVL.

V is TRBV7-3 and J is TRBJ1-5, with TRBD1 matching over 11 bases. The CDR3 is 15 amino acids. Germline V CDR1 and CDR2: SGHTA, FQGTGA. Losses at the gene ends were 10 bases for V and 6 bases for J; bases not matched to a gene: 11. This CDR3 is CANLRTDRGRQPQHF. The CDR3 DNA sequence: TGTGCCAATTTGAGGACGGACAGGGGGCGTCAGCCCCAGCATTTT.

V gene TRBV10-2 combines with J gene TRBJ1-3; weak D call: TRBD1 (5 bases). The CDR3 totals 15 residues. Per the germline V gene, CDR1 is WSHSY and CDR2 is SAAADI. Deletions cut 2 bases from V and 2 bases from J, with 10 bases between. CDR3 DNA sequence: TGCGCCAGCAGTGAGAGGAACAGGCCTGGAAACACCATATATTTT. Amino acids: CASSERNRPGNTIYF.

V gene TRBV3-1 (or the pseudogene TRBV3-2) combines with J gene TRBJ1-1; D uncertain. Trimming removed 1 base at V and 7 bases at J, with 7 bases between. The CDR3 runs 12 residues. Germline lookup yields CDR1 LGHDT and CDR2 YNNKEL (reference sequence). The DNA for the CDR3 is TGTGCCAGCAGCCAAGCCACGGGTGAAGCTTTCTTT. Protein: CASSQATGEAFF.

The rearrangement links TRBV5-4 to TRBJ1-2; possibly TRBD1 for D (5 bases). Between the trimmed V and J ends, which lost 3 bases and 10 bases, there was a span of 19 bases. The CDR3 is 14 amino acids. Germline CDR1 reads SGHNT; CDR2 reads YYREEE (reference sequence). The CDR3 nucleotides are TGTGCCAGCAGCTGGGAGGGGCAGGGAGGGTTCTACACCTTC. The encoded protein is CASSWEGQGGFYTF.

The chain links TRBV6-5 to TRBJ1-5; D perhaps matches TRBD1 (6 bases). Germline CDR1 reads MNHEY; CDR2 reads SVGAGI. The CDR3 has 14 amino acids. The ends were cut back, 4 bases at V and 6 bases at J, with 13 bases in the middle. CDR3 in amino acids: CASSSAGAGQPQHF. As DNA, the CDR3 is TGTGCCAGCAGTTCAGCGGGGGCAGGTCAGCCCCAGCATTTT.

This chain links TRBV12-3 or TRBV12-4 with TRBJ2-1; TRBD2 agrees at 10 bases. V lost 3 bases and J lost 9; bases outside the gene matches: 2. This CDR3 has 13 amino acids. The chain's CDR3 is CASSFLAGGEQFF. CDR3 DNA: TGTGCCAGCAGTTTCTTAGCGGGGGGTGAGCAGTTCTTC.

The chain links TRBV5-5 to TRBJ1-5; D call uncertain. V was cut by 4 bases and J by 8 bases, with 10 bases left in between. The CDR3 has 12 residues. Per germline, CDR1 SGHKS and CDR2 YYEKEE (reference sequence). The CDR3 DNA is TGTGCCAGCAGCGGAGGCGTAGAGCCCCAGCATTTT. This gives the protein CASSGGVEPQHF.

The rearrangement links TRBV6-6 to TRBJ2-7; 8 bases agree with TRBD1. J was trimmed by 4 bases and V by 8 bases; bases with no gene match: 4. The CDR3 contains 12 residues. Per germline, CDR1 MNHNY and CDR2 SVGAGI (reference sequence). The CDR3 region has the DNA TGTGCCAGCCAGGGGGCCGGGTACGAGCAGTACTTC. Translating gives CASQGAGYEQYF.

The CDR3 region is CAWSGTGVENSPLHF. The CDR3 nucleotides are TGTGCCTGGAGTGGAACAGGGGTGGAGAATTCACCCCTCCACTTT. This chain uses TRBV30 with TRBJ1-6, with TRBD1 matching over 7 bases. Trimming cost V 1 base and J 7 bases; bases outside gene matches: 7. The CDR3 is made up of 15 amino acids. From germline, CDR1 is GTSNPN and CDR2 SVGIG (reference sequence).

This chain uses TRBV5-6 with TRBJ1-1; TRBD1 matches at 7 bases. Germline assignment: CDR1 SGHDT and CDR2 YYEEEE. V was clipped by 3 bases and J by 5 bases; unmatched bases: 13. The CDR3 extends over 16 amino acids. The CDR3 loop reads CASSWTFRDSRTEAFF. The CDR3 nucleotides are TGTGCCAGCAGCTGGACTTTCCGGGACAGTAGGACTGAAGCTTTCTTT.

The genes are TRBV11-3 and TRBJ2-1, with 12 bases matching TRBD2. This CDR3 region has 16 residues. V lost 1 base, J lost 4 bases, and 2 bases stayed unmatched. Looked up from germline, CDR1 is SGHNT and CDR2 is YENEEA. CDR3 loop: CASSLGTSGVYNEQFF. The CDR3 DNA reads TGTGCCAGCAGCTTAGGGACTAGCGGGGTATACAATGAGCAGTTCTTC.

The rearrangement links TRBV19 to TRBJ1-5; maybe TRBD1 (6 bases). Germline V gene lookup returns CDR1 LNHDA and CDR2 SQIVND (reference sequence). The CDR3 is made up of 15 amino acids. The ends were cut back, 1 base at V and 3 bases at J, with 10 bases in the middle. The CDR3 region is CASSIGGQFNQPQHF. CDR3 sequence (DNA): TGTGCCAGTAGTATAGGGGGGCAGTTCAATCAGCCCCAGCATTTT.

The chain employs TRBV5-1 and TRBJ1-2; D perhaps matches TRBD1 (6 bases). CDR1 is SGHRS, CDR2 YFSETQ, per germline. The CDR3 contains 12 residues. V was shortened by 5 bases and J by 8 bases, with 13 bases between the two germline ends. DNA for the CDR3: TGCGCCAGCAGTCCAGGGGCGAGGGGCTACACCTTC. Protein: CASSPGARGYTF. Drawing the rest from reference TRBV5-1 and TRBJ1-2, the complete variable domain is KAGVTQTPRYLIKTRGQQVTLSCSPISGHRSVSWYQQTPGQGLQFLFEYFSETQRNKGNFPGRFSGRQFSNSRSEMNVSTLELGDSALYLCASSPGARGYTFGSGTRLTVV.

The rearrangement uses TRBV5-1 and TRBJ1-2, with TRBD1 matching over 7 bases. The junction had 8 bases not matched to a gene; V was cut back by 3 bases and J by 3 bases. Germline CDR1 is SGHRS and CDR2 is YFSETQ. The CDR3 consists of 15 residues. CDR3 protein: CASSWGTELHYGYTF. In DNA form, the CDR3 reads TGCGCCAGCAGCTGGGGGACAGAGCTCCACTATGGCTACACCTTC.

The chain recombines TRBV3-1 (or the pseudogene TRBV3-2) with TRBJ1-1; tentative D call: TRBD1 (6 bases). Germline loops: CDR1 LGHDT, CDR2 YNNKEL (reference sequence). The V and J ends lost 7 bases and 0 bases respectively, with 21 bases between them. This CDR3 comprises 17 residues. The CDR3 sequence: CASTPQGTKPMNTEAFF. The CDR3 coding sequence is TGTGCCAGCACCCCCCAGGGGACCAAACCGATGAACACTGAAGCTTTCTTT.

This sequence joins TRBV19 and TRBJ1-1; D is unresolved. V was clipped by 5 bases and J by 2 bases, with 15 bases between them. Germline loops: CDR1 LNHDA, CDR2 SQIVND (reference sequence). The length of the CDR3 is 15 residues. Written as DNA, the CDR3 is TGTGCCAGTAGTCCCTACCGGTTGTCCAACACTGAAGCTTTCTTT. It codes for CASSPYRLSNTEAFF.

On this clone itself: A much bigger clone sits one base away, suggesting this may be a read error. The V gene is TRBV12-3 or TRBV12-4, the J gene TRBJ2-7; D is possibly TRBD1 (5 bases). The CDR3 is made up of 11 amino acids. Trimming cost V 6 bases and J 4 bases, with 7 bases left between them. The CDR3 sequence: CASSQGYEQYF. CDR3 in DNA: TGTGCCAGCAGCCAGGGTTACGAGCAGTACTTC.

The V and J genes are TRBV3-1 (or the pseudogene TRBV3-2) and TRBJ2-7; 7 bases line up with TRBD2. CDR1 is LGHDT and CDR2 is YNNKEL in the germline V gene (reference sequence). This CDR3 is built from 15 residues. V trimming: 0 bases; J trimming: 3 bases; junction bases outside the gene matches: 5. The CDR3: CASSQDWERDYEQYF. CDR3 bases: TGTGCCAGCAGCCAAGATTGGGAGCGGGACTACGAGCAGTACTTC.

CDR3 sequence reads: CASSQDLAGEQFF. CDR3 sequence (DNA): TGTGCCAGCAGCCAAGATCTCGCGGGGGAGCAGTTCTTC. V is TRBV3-1 (or the pseudogene TRBV3-2) and J is TRBJ2-1, with D perhaps TRBD2 (6 bases). Germline values: CDR1 LGHDT, CDR2 YNNKEL (reference sequence). The CDR3 is 13 amino acids. With 0 bases removed from V and 10 bases from J, the gap between germline ends came to 10 bases.

The V gene is TRBV5-4, the J gene TRBJ1-6, with TRBD1 matching 9 bases. CDR1 is SGHNT and CDR2 is YYREEE in the germline V gene (reference sequence). CDR3 length: 14 residues. Losses at the gene ends were 5 bases for V and 8 bases for J; bases not matched to a gene: 5. CDR3 sequence reads: CASSRGQGHSPLHF. In DNA, the CDR3 is TGTGCCAGCAGTCGTGGACAGGGGCATTCACCCCTCCACTTT.

This chain uses TRBV2 with TRBJ2-7, with D perhaps matching TRBD2 (6 bases). Trimming took 7 bases from V and 3 from J, leaving 13 bases between them. CDR1 and CDR2 from the germline V gene are SNHLY and FYNNEI. The CDR3 runs to 13 residues. CDR3 residues: CASIGGAYYEQYF. The CDR3 nucleotides read TGTGCCAGCATCGGGGGAGCCTACTACGAGCAGTACTTC.

The chain has TRBV5-1 and TRBJ2-1, with 9 bases lining up with TRBD2. CDR1 and CDR2 from the germline V gene are SGHRS and YFSETQ. V gave up 0 bases and J gave up 7 bases; unmatched junction bases: 8. The CDR3 runs to 16 residues. CDR3 amino acids: CASSLEASGTQNEQFF. The CDR3 region has the DNA TGCGCCAGCAGCTTGGAGGCTAGCGGGACCCAAAATGAGCAGTTCTTC. Using reference TRBV5-1 and TRBJ2-1 for the parts outside the CDR3, the full variable domain is KAGVTQTPRYLIKTRGQQVTLSCSPISGHRSVSWYQQTPGQGLQFLFEYFSETQRNKGNFPGRFSGRQFSNSRSEMNVSTLELGDSALYLCASSLEASGTQNEQFFGPGTRLTVL.

The chain joins TRBV24-1 to TRBJ1-5; the match to TRBD1 covers 9 bases. This CDR3 region has 15 residues. Germline values: CDR1 KGHDR, CDR2 SFDVKD. V was pared by 7 bases and J by 5 bases, with 8 bases of the junction left unmatched. As DNA, the CDR3 is TGTGCCACCAGGAAGGGACAGGGTCCCGATCAGCCCCAGCATTTT. Its protein is CATRKGQGPDQPQHF.